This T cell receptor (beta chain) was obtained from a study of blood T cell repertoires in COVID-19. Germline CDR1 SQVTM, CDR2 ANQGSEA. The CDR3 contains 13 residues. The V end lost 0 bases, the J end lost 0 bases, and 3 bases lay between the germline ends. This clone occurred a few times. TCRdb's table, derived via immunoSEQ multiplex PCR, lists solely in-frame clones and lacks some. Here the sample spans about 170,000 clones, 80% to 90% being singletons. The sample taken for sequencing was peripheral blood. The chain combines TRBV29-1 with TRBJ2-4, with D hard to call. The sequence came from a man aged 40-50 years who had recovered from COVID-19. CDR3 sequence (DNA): TGCAGCGTTGAAGACGGAGCCAAAAACATTCAGTACTTC. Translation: CSVEDGAKNIQYF. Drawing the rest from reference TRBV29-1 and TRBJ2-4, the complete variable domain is SAVISQKPSRDICQRGTSLTIQCQVDSQVTMMFWYRQQPGQSLTLIATANQGSEATYESGFVIDKFPISRPNLTFSTLTVSNMSPEDSSIYLCSVEDGAKNIQYFGAGTRLSVL.